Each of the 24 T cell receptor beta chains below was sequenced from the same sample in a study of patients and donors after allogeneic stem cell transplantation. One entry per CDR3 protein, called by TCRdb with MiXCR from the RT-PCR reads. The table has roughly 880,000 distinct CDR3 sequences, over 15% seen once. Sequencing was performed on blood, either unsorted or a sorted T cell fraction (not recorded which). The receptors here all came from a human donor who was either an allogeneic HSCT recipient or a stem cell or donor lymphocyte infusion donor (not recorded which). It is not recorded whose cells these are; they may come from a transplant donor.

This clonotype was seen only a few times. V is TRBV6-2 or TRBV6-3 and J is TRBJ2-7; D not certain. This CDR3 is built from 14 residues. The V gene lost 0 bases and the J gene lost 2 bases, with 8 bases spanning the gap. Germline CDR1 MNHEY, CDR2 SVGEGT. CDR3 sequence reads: CASSYSTETYEQYF. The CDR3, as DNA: TGTGCCAGCAGTTACTCTACGGAGACCTACGAGCAGTACTTC.

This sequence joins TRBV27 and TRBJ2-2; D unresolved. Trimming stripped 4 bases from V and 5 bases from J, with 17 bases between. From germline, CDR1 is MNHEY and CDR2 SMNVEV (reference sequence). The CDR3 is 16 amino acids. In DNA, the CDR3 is TGTGCCAGCAGTTCTAAGAGGACCGGTAGAACCGGGGAGCTGTTTTTT. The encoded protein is CASSSKRTGRTGELFF.

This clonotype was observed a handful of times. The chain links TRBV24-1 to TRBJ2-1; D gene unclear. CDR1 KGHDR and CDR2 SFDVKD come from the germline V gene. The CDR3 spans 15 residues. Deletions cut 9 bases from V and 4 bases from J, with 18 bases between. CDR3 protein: CATCTFLRIYNEQFF. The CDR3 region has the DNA TGTGCCACCTGTACGTTTTTGAGGATATACAATGAGCAGTTCTTC.

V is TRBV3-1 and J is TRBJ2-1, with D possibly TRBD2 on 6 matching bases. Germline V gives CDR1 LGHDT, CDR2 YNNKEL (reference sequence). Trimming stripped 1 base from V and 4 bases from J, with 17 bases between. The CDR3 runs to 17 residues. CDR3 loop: CASSQGARQGLYNEQFF. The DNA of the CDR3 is TGTGCCAGCAGCCAAGGGGCGAGGCAGGGACTTTACAATGAGCAGTTCTTC.

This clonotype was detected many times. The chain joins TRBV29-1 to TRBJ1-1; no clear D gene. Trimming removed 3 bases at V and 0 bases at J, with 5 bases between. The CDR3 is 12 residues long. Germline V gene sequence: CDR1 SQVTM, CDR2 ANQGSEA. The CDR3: CSVDAMNTEAFF. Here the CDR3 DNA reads TGCAGCGTTGACGCTATGAACACTGAAGCTTTCTTT.

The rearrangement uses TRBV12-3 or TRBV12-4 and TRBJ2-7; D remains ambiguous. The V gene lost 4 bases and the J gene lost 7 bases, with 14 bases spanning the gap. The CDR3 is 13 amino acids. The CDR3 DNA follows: TGTGCCAGCAGTTCCCCAGACTTCAAGGAGCAGTACTTC. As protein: CASSSPDFKEQYF.

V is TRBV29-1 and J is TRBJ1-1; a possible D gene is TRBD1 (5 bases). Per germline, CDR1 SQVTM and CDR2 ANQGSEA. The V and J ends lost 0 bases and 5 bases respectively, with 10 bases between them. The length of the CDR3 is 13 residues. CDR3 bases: TGCAGCGTTGAAGAAGGGACTCGTACTGAAGCTTTCTTT. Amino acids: CSVEEGTRTEAFF. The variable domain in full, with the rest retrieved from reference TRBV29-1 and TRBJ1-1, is SAVISQKPSRDICQRGTSLTIQCQVDSQVTMMFWYRQQPGQSLTLIATANQGSEATYESGFVIDKFPISRPNLTFSTLTVSNMSPEDSSIYLCSVEEGTRTEAFFGQGTRLTVV.

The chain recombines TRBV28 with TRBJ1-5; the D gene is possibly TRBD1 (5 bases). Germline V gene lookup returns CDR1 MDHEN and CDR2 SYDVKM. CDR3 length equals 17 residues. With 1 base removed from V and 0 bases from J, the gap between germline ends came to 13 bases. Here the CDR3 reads CASSLYHRRPSNQPQHF. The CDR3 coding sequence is TGTGCCAGCAGTTTATACCACAGGAGACCTAGCAATCAGCCCCAGCATTTT.

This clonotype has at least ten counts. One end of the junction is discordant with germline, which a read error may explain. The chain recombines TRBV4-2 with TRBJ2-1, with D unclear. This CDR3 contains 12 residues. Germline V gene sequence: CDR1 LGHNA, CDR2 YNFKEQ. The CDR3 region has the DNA TGTGCCAGCAGCCAAGATGGCGGTACACAGATCTTC. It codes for CASSQDGGTQIF.

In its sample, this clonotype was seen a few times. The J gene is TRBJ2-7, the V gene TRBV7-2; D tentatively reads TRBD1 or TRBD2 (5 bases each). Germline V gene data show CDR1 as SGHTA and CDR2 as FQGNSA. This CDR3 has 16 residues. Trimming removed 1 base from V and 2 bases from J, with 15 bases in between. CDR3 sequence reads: CASSLDRPGRTYEQYF. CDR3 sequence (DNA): TGTGCCAGCAGCTTAGATCGACCGGGACGGACCTACGAGCAGTACTTC. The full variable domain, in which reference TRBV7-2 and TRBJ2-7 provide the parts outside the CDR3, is GAGVSQSPSNKVTEKGKDVELRCDPISGHTALYWYRQSLGQGLEFLIYFQGNSAPDKSGLPSDRFSAERTGGSVSTLTIQRTQQEDSAVYLCASSLDRPGRTYEQYFGPGTRLTVT.

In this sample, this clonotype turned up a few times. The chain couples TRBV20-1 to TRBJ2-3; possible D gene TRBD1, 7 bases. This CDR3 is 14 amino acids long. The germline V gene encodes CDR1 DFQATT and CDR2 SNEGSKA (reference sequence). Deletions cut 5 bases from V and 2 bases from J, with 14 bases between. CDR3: CSAEEGAYTDTQYF. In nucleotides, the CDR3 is TGCAGTGCTGAGGAGGGGGCGTACACAGATACGCAGTATTTT.

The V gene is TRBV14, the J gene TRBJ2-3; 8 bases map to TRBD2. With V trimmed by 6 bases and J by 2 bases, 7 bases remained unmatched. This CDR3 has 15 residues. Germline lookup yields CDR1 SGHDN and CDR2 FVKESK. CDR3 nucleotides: TGTGCCAGCAGACTTAGCGGGACTTTCACAGATACGCAGTATTTT. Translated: CASRLSGTFTDTQYF.

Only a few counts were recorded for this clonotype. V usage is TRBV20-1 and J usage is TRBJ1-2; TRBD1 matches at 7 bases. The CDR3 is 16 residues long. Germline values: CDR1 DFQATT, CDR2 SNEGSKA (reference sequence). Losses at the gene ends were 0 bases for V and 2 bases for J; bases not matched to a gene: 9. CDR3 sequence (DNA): TGCAGTGCTAGAGATCCGGGGATGACAGGGAACTATGGCTACACCTTC. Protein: CSARDPGMTGNYGYTF.

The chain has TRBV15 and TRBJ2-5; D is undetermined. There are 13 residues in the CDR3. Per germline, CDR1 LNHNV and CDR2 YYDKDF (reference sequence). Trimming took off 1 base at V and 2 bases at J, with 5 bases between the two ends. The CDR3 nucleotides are TGTGCCACCAGCAGAGGACTTCAAGAGACCCAGTACTTC. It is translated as CATSRGLQETQYF.

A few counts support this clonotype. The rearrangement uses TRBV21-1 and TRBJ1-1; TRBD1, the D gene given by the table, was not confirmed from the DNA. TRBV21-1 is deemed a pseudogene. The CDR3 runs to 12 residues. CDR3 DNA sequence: TGTGCCAGCAACTCGGGACAGGGTGAAGCTTTCTTT. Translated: CASNSGQGEAFF.

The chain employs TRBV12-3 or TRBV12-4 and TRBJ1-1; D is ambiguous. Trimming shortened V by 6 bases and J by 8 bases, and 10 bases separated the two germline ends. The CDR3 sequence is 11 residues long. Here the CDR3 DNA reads TGTGCCAGCAGGGGAAGTATGGAAGCTTTCTTT. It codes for CASRGSMEAFF.

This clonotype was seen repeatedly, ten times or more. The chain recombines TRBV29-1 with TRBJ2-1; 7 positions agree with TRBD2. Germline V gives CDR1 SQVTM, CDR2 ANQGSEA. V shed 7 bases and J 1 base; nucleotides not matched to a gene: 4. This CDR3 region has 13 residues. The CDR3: CSGSGSSYNEQFF. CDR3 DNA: TGCAGCGGTAGCGGGTCTTCCTACAATGAGCAGTTCTTC.

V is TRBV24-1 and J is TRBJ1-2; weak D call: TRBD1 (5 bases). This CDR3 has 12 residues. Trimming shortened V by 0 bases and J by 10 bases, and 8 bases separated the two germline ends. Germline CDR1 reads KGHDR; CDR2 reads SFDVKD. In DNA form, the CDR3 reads TGTGCCACCAGTGATTTGGACAGTACCTACACCTTC. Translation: CATSDLDSTYTF.

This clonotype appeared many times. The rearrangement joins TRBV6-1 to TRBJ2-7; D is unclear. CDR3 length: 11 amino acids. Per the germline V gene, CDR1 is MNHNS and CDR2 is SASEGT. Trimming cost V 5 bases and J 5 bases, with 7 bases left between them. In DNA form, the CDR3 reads TGTGCCAGCAGTACCCTTCACGAGCAGTACTTC. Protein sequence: CASSTLHEQYF.

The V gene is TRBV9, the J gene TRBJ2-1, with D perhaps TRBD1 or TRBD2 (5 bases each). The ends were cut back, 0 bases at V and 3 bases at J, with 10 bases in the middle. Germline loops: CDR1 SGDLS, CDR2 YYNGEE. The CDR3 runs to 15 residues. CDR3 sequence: CASSVGDHNYNEQFF. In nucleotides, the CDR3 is TGTGCCAGCAGCGTAGGGGACCACAACTACAATGAGCAGTTCTTC. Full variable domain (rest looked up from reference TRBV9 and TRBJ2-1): DSGVTQTPKHLITATGQRVTLRCSPRSGDLSVYWYQQSLDQGLQFLIQYYNGEERAKGNILERFSAQQFPDLHSELNLSSLELGDSALYFCASSVGDHNYNEQFFGPGTRLTVL.

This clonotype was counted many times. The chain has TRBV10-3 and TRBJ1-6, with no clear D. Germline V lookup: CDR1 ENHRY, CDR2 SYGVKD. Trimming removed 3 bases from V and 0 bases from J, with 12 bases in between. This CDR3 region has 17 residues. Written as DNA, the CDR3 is TGTGCCATCAGTGAATCACCTGTAGACTCCTATAATTCACCCCTCCACTTT. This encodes CAISESPVDSYNSPLHF.

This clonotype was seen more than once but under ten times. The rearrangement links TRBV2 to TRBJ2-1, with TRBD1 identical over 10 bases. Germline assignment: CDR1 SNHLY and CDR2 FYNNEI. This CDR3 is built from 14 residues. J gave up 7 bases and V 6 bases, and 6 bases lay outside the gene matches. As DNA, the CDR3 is TGTGCCAGCAGGGGGCCGGGACAGGGGAATGAGCAGTTCTTC. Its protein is CASRGPGQGNEQFF.

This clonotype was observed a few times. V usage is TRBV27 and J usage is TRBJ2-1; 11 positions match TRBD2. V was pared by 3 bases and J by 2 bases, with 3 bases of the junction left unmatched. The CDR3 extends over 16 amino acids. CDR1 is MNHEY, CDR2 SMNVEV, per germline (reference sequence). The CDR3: CASSLSSGGPYNEQFF. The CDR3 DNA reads TGTGCCAGCAGTTTGTCTAGCGGGGGGCCCTACAATGAGCAGTTCTTC.

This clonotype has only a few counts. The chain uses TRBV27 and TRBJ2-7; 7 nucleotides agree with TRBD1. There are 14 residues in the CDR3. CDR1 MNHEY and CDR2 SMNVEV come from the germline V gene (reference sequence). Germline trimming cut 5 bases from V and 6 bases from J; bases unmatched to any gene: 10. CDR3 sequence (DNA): TGTGCCAGCAGTAAGCAAGGACAGGTGAGCGAGCAGTACTTC. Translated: CASSKQGQVSEQYF.